This record covers a single TCR beta chain. TCRdb called the reads again in MiXCR, with one record for every CDR3 protein. The table shows about 150,000 distinct CDR3 sequences, with roughly a sixth occurring only once. The length of the CDR3 is 15 residues. V dropped 0 bases and J dropped 1 base, with 9 bases sitting between them. Germline V CDR1 and CDR2: MNHEY, SVGAGI. The data derive from a study of T cell repertoires in cytomegalovirus infection. The chain couples TRBV6-5 to TRBJ1-1; D gene uncertain. Specimen: CD8+ T cells from PBMCs. This clonotype was sampled from a human donor in good health (CMV status not recorded). Some clones in this sample may be carry-over from other donors' samples. The CDR3 DNA follows: TGTGCCAGCAGTTACTCGATTGGTGCGAACACTGAAGCTTTCTTT. This codes for CASSYSIGANTEAFF.